These 25 T cell receptor beta chains originate from one sample sequenced in a study of shared clonotypes between healthy human individuals. Cells designated naive CD8 were CD45RO-negative and were positively selected for CCR7, with terminally differentiated effector memory CD45RA+ cells excluded. Assay: immunoSEQ multiplex PCR; the TCRdb copy retains only in-frame clones and omits some. The sample records around 2.1 million clones, 90% to 95% being singletons. The specimen was naive CD8+ T cells from PBMCs. Receptors originate from a man aged 18 to 35 in good health. Some clones in this sample may be carry-over from other donors' samples.

The chain combines TRBV27 with TRBJ2-7; 7 nucleotides agree with TRBD2. The CDR3 runs 14 residues. Trimming cost V 5 bases and J 4 bases; bases outside gene matches: 8. Germline values: CDR1 MNHEY, CDR2 SMNVEV (reference sequence). The CDR3 sequence is CASSNLADPYEQYF. The CDR3 coding sequence is TGTGCCAGCAGTAATCTAGCGGACCCTTACGAGCAGTACTTC.

Worth noting for this clone: This CDR3 is also generated by other DNA sequences in the sample. The genes are TRBV9 and TRBJ2-1; D unclear. Trimming left V 5 bases short and J 0 bases short, with 3 bases between. The germline gives CDR1 SGDLS, CDR2 YYNGEE. The CDR3 consists of 12 residues. The CDR3 nucleotides read TGTGCCAGCAGAAGCTCCTACAATGAGCAGTTCTTC. It yields the protein CASRSSYNEQFF.

V and J are TRBV29-1 and TRBJ1-2, with 7 bases fitting TRBD1. The CDR3 runs 12 residues. Germline CDR1 and CDR2: SQVTM and ANQGSEA. V gave up 7 bases and J gave up 7 bases; unmatched junction bases: 9. The CDR3 is CSGETGPRGYTF. The DNA for the CDR3 is TGCAGCGGTGAGACAGGGCCCCGTGGCTACACCTTC.

The gene calls are TRBV9 and TRBJ2-1; no clear D gene. Trimming removed 4 bases at V and 2 bases at J, with 16 bases between. The V gene's germline CDR1 is SGDLS and CDR2 YYNGEE. The CDR3 is 16 amino acids. The CDR3 reads CASSPTQGGPYNEQFF. For the CDR3, the DNA is TGTGCCAGCAGCCCCACTCAAGGCGGCCCCTACAATGAGCAGTTCTTC.

V gene TRBV10-1 combines with J gene TRBJ2-7; 8 bases fit TRBD1. CDR1 WNHNN and CDR2 SYGVQD come from the germline V gene (reference sequence). The J segment lost 2 bases and the V segment lost 3 bases, leaving 9 bases of the junction unmatched. The CDR3 runs to 16 residues. Here the CDR3 DNA reads TGCGCCAGCAGTGATCGGAGGACAGGGCTAGCCTACGAGCAGTACTTC. Residues: CASSDRRTGLAYEQYF.

For this clone: Other DNA sequences from this sample encode an identical CDR3 as well. This chain uses TRBV27 with TRBJ2-7, with 7 positions matching TRBD2. V was clipped by 0 bases and J by 1 base; unmatched bases: 6. The CDR3 runs to 16 residues. Germline assignment: CDR1 MNHEY and CDR2 SMNVEV (reference sequence). CDR3 protein: CASSLSAGGVSYEQYF. The DNA for the CDR3 is TGTGCCAGCAGTTTATCAGCTGGGGGGGTTTCCTACGAGCAGTACTTC.

The V and J genes are TRBV7-9 and TRBJ1-1; 8 nucleotides match TRBD1. Germline-derived CDR1 and CDR2 are SEHNR and FQNEAQ (reference sequence). The CDR3 spans 14 residues. With V trimmed by 2 bases and J by 6 bases, 5 bases remained unmatched. The CDR3 sequence: CASSLPGGYSEAFF. CDR3 sequence (DNA): TGTGCCAGCAGCTTACCAGGGGGCTATTCTGAAGCTTTCTTT.

The rearrangement uses TRBV5-4 and TRBJ2-1; D possibly corresponds to TRBD2 (6 bases). Germline V gene data show CDR1 as SGHNT and CDR2 as YYREEE (reference sequence). The CDR3 covers 15 residues. V lost 7 bases to trimming and J lost 8 bases, with 22 bases between them. The CDR3 coding sequence is TGTGCCAGCTCGCAGAGGGAATGGAGGGGCCATGAGCAGTTCTTC. Its protein is CASSQREWRGHEQFF. The entire variable domain, with the rest obtained from reference TRBV5-4 and TRBJ2-1, is as follows: ETGVTQSPTHLIKTRGQQVTLRCSSQSGHNTVSWYQQALGQGPQFIFQYYREEENGRGNFPPRFSGLQFPNYSSELNVNALELDDSALYLCASSQREWRGHEQFFGPGTRLTVL.

The table lists this clone with a count of one. V is TRBV7-9 and J is TRBJ2-7; D is perhaps TRBD1 (6 bases). Deletions cut 6 bases from V and 6 bases from J, with 21 bases between. In germline, CDR1 is SEHNR, CDR2 FQNEAQ (reference sequence). The CDR3 totals 15 residues. The CDR3 reads CASRDGGGQYGEQYF. The DNA of the CDR3 is TGTGCCAGCAGGGATGGAGGCGGACAGTATGGCGAGCAGTACTTC.

This clone came up a few times. The chain employs TRBV25-1 and TRBJ1-1; D gene uncertain. The CDR3 is made up of 11 amino acids. Germline-derived CDR1 and CDR2 are MGHDK and SYGVNS. V lost 3 bases and J 8 bases, leaving 7 bases between the germline ends. The CDR3 nucleotides read TGTGCCAGCAGTGAGACGGAAGAAGCTTTCTTT. This sequence encodes CASSETEEAFF.

This chain joins TRBV5-6 and TRBJ2-3; D remains ambiguous. The V end was cut by 0 bases, the J end by 5 bases, with 25 bases between. Germline V gene lookup returns CDR1 SGHDT and CDR2 YYEEEE. This CDR3 comprises 19 residues. The DNA for the CDR3 is TGTGCCAGCAGCTTGGAACCCGCCAGATACCCTCGAATGGGAGATACGCAGTATTTT. This gives the protein CASSLEPARYPRMGDTQYF.

The chain carries TRBV5-4 and TRBJ2-5; D perhaps matches TRBD1 (5 bases). Germline-derived CDR1 and CDR2 are SGHNT and YYREEE (reference sequence). Trimming removed 1 base at V and 3 bases at J, with 13 bases between. The CDR3 extends over 15 amino acids. The CDR3 coding sequence is TGTGCCAGCAGCTTGATGTCCTCCAGGGAAGAGACCCAGTACTTC. It translates to CASSLMSSREETQYF.

This rearrangement joins TRBV28 to TRBJ2-3; tentatively, D is TRBD2 (6 bases). CDR1 is MDHEN, CDR2 SYDVKM, per germline. The CDR3 totals 14 residues. V lost 7 bases to trimming and J lost 1 base, with 12 bases between them. CDR3 loop: CASTPWEGTDTQYF. The CDR3 DNA sequence: TGTGCCAGCACCCCGTGGGAGGGCACAGATACGCAGTATTTT.

The chain has TRBV7-9 and TRBJ2-1, with 8 nucleotides matching TRBD2. The CDR3 is 17 amino acids. Germline lookup yields CDR1 SEHNR and CDR2 FQNEAQ (reference sequence). Unmatched junction bases numbered 9, after V lost 5 bases and J lost 0 bases. The CDR3 reads CASSAHLAGSSYNEQFF. The CDR3 DNA is TGTGCCAGCAGCGCCCATCTAGCGGGCAGCTCCTACAATGAGCAGTTCTTC.

The chain combines TRBV27 with TRBJ2-3, with 10 positions matching TRBD2. Trimming took 5 bases from V and 7 from J; bases not matched to a gene: 12. CDR3 size: 16 residues. Germline CDR1 and CDR2: MNHEY and SMNVEV (reference sequence). CDR3: CASSPESGRALYTQYF. CDR3 coding DNA: TGTGCCAGCAGTCCGGAAAGCGGGAGGGCCCTTTATACGCAGTATTTT.

The genes are TRBV6-1 and TRBJ1-5; D is unresolved. The germline V and J ends were trimmed by 5 bases and 7 bases, with 15 bases remaining between them. In germline, CDR1 is MNHNS, CDR2 SASEGT. The CDR3 has 14 amino acids. CDR3 DNA: TGTGCCAGCAGTACCCGGACCCATTACCAGCCCCAGCATTTT. Protein product: CASSTRTHYQPQHF.

The chain has TRBV15 and TRBJ2-1, with D possibly TRBD2 on 5 matching bases. Germline CDR1 LNHNV, CDR2 YYDKDF (reference sequence). The CDR3 covers 15 residues. Trimming removed 0 bases from V and 7 bases from J, with 13 bases in between. This CDR3 is CATSREGRVKNEQFF. DNA of the CDR3: TGTGCCACCAGCAGAGAAGGGCGGGTCAAGAATGAGCAGTTCTTC.

The chain recombines TRBV27 with TRBJ1-1; no firm D call. The germline gives CDR1 MNHEY, CDR2 SMNVEV (reference sequence). V was cut by 6 bases and J by 4 bases, with 15 bases left in between. The CDR3 runs to 14 residues. The CDR3 region has the DNA TGTGCCAGCAGCGACCGTCTCTGGGGCACTGAAGCTTTCTTT. It encodes CASSDRLWGTEAFF.

The chain links TRBV7-9 to TRBJ2-7, with D tentatively TRBD1 (5 bases). Trimming took 5 bases from V and 6 from J, leaving 11 bases between them. Per the germline V gene, CDR1 is SEHNR and CDR2 is FQNEAQ (reference sequence). The CDR3 length is 12 residues. CDR3 region: CASSQGGLEQYF. The CDR3 DNA is TGTGCCAGCAGCCAGGGCGGTCTCGAGCAGTACTTC.

The chain links TRBV7-3 to TRBJ2-1, with a tentative D call TRBD2 (5 bases). This CDR3 has 16 amino acids. From germline, CDR1 is SGHTA and CDR2 FQGTGA. The V and J ends lost 1 base and 2 bases respectively, with 12 bases between them. CDR3 in DNA: TGTGCCAGCAGCTTAAAACGGGATCCCCCCTACAATGAGCAGTTCTTC. It codes for CASSLKRDPPYNEQFF.

Points on this clone: Other DNA sequences in the same sample also yield this CDR3. The gene calls are TRBV4-1 and TRBJ2-2, with unresolved D. Germline CDR1 is MGHRA and CDR2 is YSYEKL. The length of the CDR3 is 12 residues. With 0 bases removed from V and 5 bases from J, the gap between germline ends came to 1 base. In nucleotides, the CDR3 is TGCGCCAGCAGCCAAGAAACCGGGGAGCTGTTTTTT. It specifies CASSQETGELFF.

The chain recombines TRBV19 with TRBJ2-7; D unclear. Trimming stripped 4 bases from V and 1 base from J, with 8 bases between. The CDR3 runs to 13 residues. The V gene's germline CDR1 is LNHDA and CDR2 SQIVND (reference sequence). This CDR3 is CASSNGASYEQYF. The CDR3 DNA reads TGTGCCAGTAGTAACGGCGCGTCCTACGAGCAGTACTTC.

About this clone: Different DNA sequences within this sample yield the same CDR3. The V gene is TRBV28, the J gene TRBJ2-7; no clear D. Germline lookup yields CDR1 MDHEN and CDR2 SYDVKM. Trimming removed 5 bases from V and 1 base from J, with 9 bases in between. This CDR3 has 13 residues. The CDR3 protein is CASSPIASYEQYF. The CDR3 DNA reads TGTGCCAGCAGTCCTATCGCGTCCTACGAGCAGTACTTC.

V is TRBV27 and J is TRBJ1-2; D is ambiguous. The V end was cut by 5 bases, the J end by 6 bases, with 13 bases between. The CDR3 totals 13 residues. The V gene's germline CDR1 is MNHEY and CDR2 SMNVEV (reference sequence). The CDR3 DNA is TGTGCCAGCAGTCCGACGTCAAGGGATGGCTACACCTTC. Protein sequence: CASSPTSRDGYTF.

V and J are TRBV21-1 and TRBJ2-2; the table assigns TRBD1, which was not confirmed against the DNA. TRBV21-1 is a pseudogene locus. The CDR3 sequence is 19 residues long. This CDR3 reads CASSKEGNLPPSRTGELFF. The CDR3 DNA reads TGTGCCAGCAGCAAAGAGGGGAACTTACCCCCATCGCGCACCGGGGAGCTGTTTTTT.